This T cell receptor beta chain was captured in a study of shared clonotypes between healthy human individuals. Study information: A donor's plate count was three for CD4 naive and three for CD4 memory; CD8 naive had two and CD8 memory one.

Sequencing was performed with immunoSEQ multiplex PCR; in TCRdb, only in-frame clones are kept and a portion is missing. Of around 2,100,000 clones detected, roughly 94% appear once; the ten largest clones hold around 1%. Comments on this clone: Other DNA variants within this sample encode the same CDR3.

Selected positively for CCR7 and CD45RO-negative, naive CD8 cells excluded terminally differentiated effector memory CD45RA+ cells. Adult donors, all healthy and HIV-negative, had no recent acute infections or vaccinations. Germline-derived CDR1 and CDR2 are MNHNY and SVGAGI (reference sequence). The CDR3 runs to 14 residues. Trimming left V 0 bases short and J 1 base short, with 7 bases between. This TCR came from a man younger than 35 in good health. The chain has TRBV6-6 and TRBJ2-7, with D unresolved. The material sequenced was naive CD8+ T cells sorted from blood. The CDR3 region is CASSYSGPSYEQYF. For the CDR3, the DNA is TGTGCCAGCAGTTACTCGGGCCCATCCTACGAGCAGTACTTC.